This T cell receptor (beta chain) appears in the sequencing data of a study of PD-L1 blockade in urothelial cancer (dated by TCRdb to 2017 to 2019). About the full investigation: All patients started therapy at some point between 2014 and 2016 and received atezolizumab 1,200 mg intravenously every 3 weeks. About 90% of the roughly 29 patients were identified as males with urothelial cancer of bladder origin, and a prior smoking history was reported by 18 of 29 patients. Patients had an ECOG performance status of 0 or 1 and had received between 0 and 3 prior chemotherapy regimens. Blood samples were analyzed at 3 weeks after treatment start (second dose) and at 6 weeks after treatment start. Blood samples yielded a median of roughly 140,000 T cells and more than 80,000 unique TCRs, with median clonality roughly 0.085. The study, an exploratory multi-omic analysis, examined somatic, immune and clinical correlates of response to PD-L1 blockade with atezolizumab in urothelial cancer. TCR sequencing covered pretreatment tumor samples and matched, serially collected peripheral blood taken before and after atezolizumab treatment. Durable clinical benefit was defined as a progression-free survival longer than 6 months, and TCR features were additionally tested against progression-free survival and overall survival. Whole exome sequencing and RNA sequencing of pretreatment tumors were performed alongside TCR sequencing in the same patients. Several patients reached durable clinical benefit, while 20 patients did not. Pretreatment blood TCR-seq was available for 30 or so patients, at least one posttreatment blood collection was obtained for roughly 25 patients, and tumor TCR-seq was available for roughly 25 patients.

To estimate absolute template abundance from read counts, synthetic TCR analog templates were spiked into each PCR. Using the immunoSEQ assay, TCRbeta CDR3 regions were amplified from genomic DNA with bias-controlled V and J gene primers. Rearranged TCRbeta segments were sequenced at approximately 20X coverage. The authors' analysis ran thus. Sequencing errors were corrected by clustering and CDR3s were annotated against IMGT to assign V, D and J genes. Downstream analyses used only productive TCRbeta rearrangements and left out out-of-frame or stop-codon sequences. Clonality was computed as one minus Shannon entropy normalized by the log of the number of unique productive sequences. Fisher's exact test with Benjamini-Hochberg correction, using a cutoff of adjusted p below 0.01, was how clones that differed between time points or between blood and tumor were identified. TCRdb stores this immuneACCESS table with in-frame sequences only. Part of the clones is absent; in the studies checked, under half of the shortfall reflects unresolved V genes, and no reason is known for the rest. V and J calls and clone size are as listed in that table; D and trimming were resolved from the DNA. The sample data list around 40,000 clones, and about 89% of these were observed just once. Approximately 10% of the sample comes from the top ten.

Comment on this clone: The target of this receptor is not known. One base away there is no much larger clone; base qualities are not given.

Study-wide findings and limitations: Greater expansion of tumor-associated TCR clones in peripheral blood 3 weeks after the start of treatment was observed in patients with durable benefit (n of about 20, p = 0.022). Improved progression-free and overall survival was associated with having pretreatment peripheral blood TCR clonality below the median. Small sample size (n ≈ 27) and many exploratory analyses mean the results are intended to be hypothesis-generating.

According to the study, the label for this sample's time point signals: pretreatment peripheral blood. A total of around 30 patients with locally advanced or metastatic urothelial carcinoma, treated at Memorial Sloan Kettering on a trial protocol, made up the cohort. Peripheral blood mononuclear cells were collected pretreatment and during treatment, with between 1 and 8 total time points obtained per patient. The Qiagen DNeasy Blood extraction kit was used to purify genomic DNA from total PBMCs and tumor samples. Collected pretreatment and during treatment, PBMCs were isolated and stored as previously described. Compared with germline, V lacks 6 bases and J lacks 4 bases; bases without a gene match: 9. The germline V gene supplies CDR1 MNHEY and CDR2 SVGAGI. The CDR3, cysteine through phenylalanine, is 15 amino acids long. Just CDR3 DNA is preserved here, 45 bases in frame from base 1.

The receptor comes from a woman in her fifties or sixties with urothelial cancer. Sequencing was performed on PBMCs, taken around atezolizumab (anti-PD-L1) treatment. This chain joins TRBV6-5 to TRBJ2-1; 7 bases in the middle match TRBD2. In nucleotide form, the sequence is TGTGCCAGCAGGGAGAGGGACTACCCGTACAATGAGCAGTTCTTC. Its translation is CASRERDYPYNEQFF.